Listed below are T cell receptor beta chains from one sample, sequenced in a study of T-cell memory formation after mild COVID-19. TCRdb used MiXCR to reprocess the 5' RACE reads, holding one entry per CDR3 protein. The table lists approximately 150,000 distinct CDR3 sequences, 6% of them singletons, with around 1.9% in the top ten. The sample consisted of PBMCs or a T cell subset sorted from them (not recorded which). These receptors were taken from an adult woman who had mild COVID-19 (a few samples of this study predate the infection). Cell type and time point are not known. CDR3s leave out the opening cysteine and the closing phenylalanine or tryptophan. A D gene is named only where the DNA matches it firmly.

v_gene	d_gene	len	CDR3aa
TRBV3-1	.	11	ASSPGSNQPQH
TRBV7-3	TRBD2	13	ASSFSGTSWNEQF
TRBV12-3/TRBV12-4	.	8	ATRGAEAF
TRBV4-3	TRBD2	21	ASSQVEWFSSMTSGRREDEQF
TRBV3-1	.	12	ASSQDRHLETQY
TRBV7-2	.	13	ASSLVGGSNTEAF
TRBV7-9	TRBD1	12	ASSLRDSNEKLF
TRBV20-1	TRBD2	12	SATRSGRASEQY
TRBV4-2	.	12	ASSQDRDGHTIY
TRBV5-4	.	12	ASSLEQGIGELF
TRBV27	.	12	ASSLYGAEYGYT
TRBV6-5	TRBD1	12	ASSFSTGVYGYT
TRBV6-1	.	13	ASSEARSGAGGYT
TRBV4-3	.	13	ASSQDHYGSEKLF
TRBV11-3	.	13	ASSLEGGMNTEAF
TRBV7-2	.	10	ASSTFYNEQF
TRBV6-5	.	11	ASSSDLTDTQY
TRBV5-1	TRBD2	16	ASSPGTSGGPRADTQY
TRBV20-1	.	15	SARNKGATWGDNEQF
TRBV5-8	.	13	ASSLTGIRNTEAF
TRBV21-1	.	11	ASNGTAFNEQF
TRBV7-9	.	13	ASSPMTSRGNEQF